This TCR beta chain was identified during a study of blood T cell repertoires in COVID-19. Overall study: Samples representing acute and convalescent COVID-19 were sourced from the United States, Italy and Spain.

Participants were placed into cohorts based on the clinical history they reported. The CDR3 loop spans 13 amino acids. CDR1 and CDR2 (germline): SNHLY, FYNNEI. With 6 bases removed from V and 5 bases from J, the gap between germline ends came to 13 bases. The data were produced by immunoSEQ multiplex PCR, yet TCRdb's version contains in-frame clones alone and is incomplete. The table shows around 230,000 clones, with roughly four fifths occurring only once. The sample taken for sequencing was PBMCs or T cells enriched from blood (not recorded which). The TCR originated in a man aged 35 to 55 who had recovered from COVID-19. The chain carries TRBV2 and TRBJ1-1; D is unresolved. CDR3 residues: CASSPGLGTEAFF. As DNA, the CDR3 is TGTGCCAGCAGCCCGGGATTAGGGACTGAAGCTTTCTTT.